This T cell receptor (beta chain) was identified during a study of STAT5B mutations in CD4+ large granular lymphocyte leukemia (dated by TCRdb to between 2021 and 2023). Some background on the complete study: Among the healthy controls, the CDR3 'QG' motif was associated with a particular HLA allele. The study compared the TCRbeta repertoires of patients with CD4+ T-cell large granular lymphocyte leukemia against the TCRbeta repertoires of healthy blood donors. Flow cytometry on FACSCanto II or FACSVerse showed that the purified fractions were more than 95% pure among lymphocytes.

The immunoSEQ assay at survey resolution was applied to genomic DNA for sequencing of TCRbeta rearrangements. The study's processing was this. In the TCR sequencing data, the lowest productive clonotype frequency that could be detected was 2.59 x 10-5. Only productive TCRbeta rearrangements, defined as complete and in-frame sequences, were included in the analyses. Simpson clonality, calculated in the immunoSEQ Analyzer version 3.0, was used as the measure of sample clonality. Clones were binned by frequency as very rare, small, medium, large (1-20%) or hyperexpanded (>20%). Generation probabilities were estimated with OLGA 1.2.3, V-gene circos plots were made with VDJtools, specificities were searched in VDJdb, and CDR3 motifs were identified with GLIPH. TCRdb took over this immuneACCESS table, retaining in-frame rearrangements with V and J assigned. Such tables are incomplete; in checked studies, under half of the missing clones stem from an unresolved V gene, and the remainder is unexplained. The DNA gave D and trimming, while V, J and clone size come from that table. This sample comprises about 22,000 clones, roughly 82% of them detected only once. The ten most abundant clones make up roughly 9% of the sample.

For CDR1 and CDR2, the germline V gene (reference sequence) lists SEHNR and FQNEAQ. Trimming takes 2 bases from V and 2 bases from J, and the germline ends sit 6 bases apart. Counted from cysteine to phenylalanine, this CDR3 has 13 amino acids. Only the CDR3 DNA stays, 39 bases, in frame from base 1. A remark on this clone: It has no known antigen specificity. Within one base of it there is no much larger clone, and no base qualities were kept.

Points the paper makes about the study in general: CD4-sorted patient repertoires appeared more clonal than healthy CD4+ repertoires, and this difference persisted after removing the putative leukemic clones. Enrichment of TRBV06-family usage was observed among the top patient clones (8/27) relative to healthy controls (2/35). The data were not HLA-matched, and the relatively small sample size could explain the higher clonality seen in CD4+ compared with CD8+ T-LGLL. Each patient's main leukemic clonotypes were private, but roughly a quarter of these clonotypes showed up at low frequency in the non-leukemic repertoires of other patients.

The healthy controls were fewer than 45 blood donors, and the buffy coats of these donors were supplied by the Finnish Red Cross blood service. All TCR-sequenced material derived from peripheral blood: patient blood samples and healthy donor buffy coats. Peripheral blood mononuclear cells were isolated by Ficoll-Hypaque gradient centrifugation. Magnetic purification was used to isolate CD4+ cells from the buffy coats of the healthy controls. Genomic DNA was extracted with the Gentra Puregene Cell and Tissue kit and quantified on a Qubit 2.0 fluorometer. The receptor was derived from a human donor in good health. The sample taken for sequencing was CD4+ T cells from blood buffy coats. Rearrangement joined TRBV7-9 to TRBJ2-5; TRBD2 is perhaps the D gene, given 6 matching bases. The DNA sequence follows: TGTGCCAGCAGCTTAAGCGGGCAAGAGACCCAGTACTTC. Its translation reads: CASSLSGQETQYF.